A selection of T cell receptor beta chains follows, all from one sample in a study of tumor and adjacent non-tumor tissue in lung cancer. TCRdb reanalysed the multiplex PCR reads using MiXCR and keeps one entry per CDR3 protein. The sample has fewer than 85,000 distinct CDR3 sequences, over 80% seen once. Material for sequencing was lung tumor tissue. The origin of the receptors is a woman aged 50 to 65 with non-small cell lung cancer. CDR3s include the opening cysteine and the closing phenylalanine or tryptophan. The D gene is left open where the match is weak. Not all rows give a size; the values are once, few, many and, for expanded clones, a class.

TRBJ2-1 TRBV12-3/TRBV12-4 TRBD2 - TGTGCCAGCACCCCCGGGGGGCTTGAGCGGGGGGGGTGTAATGAGCAGTTCTTC CASTPGGLERGGCNEQFF
TRBJ2-5 TRBV28 - - TGTGACAGCACGGGGGCAGTGAGGGAGACCCAATACTTC CDSTGAVRETQYF
TRBJ1-2 TRBV12-3/TRBV12-4 - - TGTACCAGCAGTCTCTCCGGGGAGGGCTATGGCTACACCTTC CTSSLSGEGYGYTF
TRBJ2-7 TRBV20-1 TRBD1 - TGCAGTGTGTACGGGGGGACAGGGTTCCACGAGCAGTACTTC CSVYGGTGFHEQYF
TRBJ1-1 TRBV12-3/TRBV12-4 - - TGTGCCAGCAGCGGGGGGTTGCTGGCCAGCACTGAAGCTTTCTTT CASSGGLLASTEAFF
TRBJ2-7 TRBV20-1 - - TGCAGTGCTAAGCGGGACAGTTACGAGCAGTACTTC CSAKRDSYEQYF
TRBJ2-6 TRBV2 - - TGTGCCAGCAGTCCTTGGACATGGTACAGTGGGGCCAACGTCCTGACTTTC CASSPWTWYSGANVLTF
TRBJ2-7 TRBV29-1 - - TGCAGCGATGAAGGGACAACTAACAACGAGGAGTACTTC CSDEGTTNNEEYF
TRBJ2-2 TRBV29-1 - - TGCAGCGTTGTTCCAGGTGCGAACACCGGAGAGCTGTTTTTT CSVVPGANTGELFF
TRBJ2-3 TRBV20-1 - - TGCAGTGGACATGGGGGCACAGATACGCAGCGTTTT CSGHGGTDTQRF
TRBJ2-7 TRBV6-1 - - TGTGCCAGCAGTGCCCGGGACCCCATCCACTACGAGCAGCAATTC CASSARDPIHYEQQF
TRBJ1-5 TRBV20-1 - - TGCAGTGCTCTGCCTACCCCCGGGGGGGTTTATAGCAATCAGCCCCAGCATTTT CSALPTPGGVYSNQPQHF
TRBJ2-1 TRBV6-1 - many TGTGCCAGCAGGGCCCGGGGAAGCTCCTACAATGAGCAGTTCTTC CASRARGSSYNEQFF
TRBJ2-7 TRBV20-1 - - TGCAGTGCTAGACCTAGCTCCTACAAGCAATACTTC CSARPSSYKQYF
TRBJ2-3 TRBV12-3/TRBV12-4 TRBD2 many TGTGCCAGCAGAGCGGGAGGGCTCGCAGATACGCAGTATTTT CASRAGGLADTQYF
TRBJ2-7 TRBV20-1 TRBD2 - TGCAATGCTACCTCCGAGGGGACTAGTGGTTACGAGCAGTACTTC CNATSEGTSGYEQYF
TRBJ2-4 TRBV4-1 - once TGCGCCAGCAGCAAATTGCCCAGAGACAGCCATGTGGACATTCAGTACTTC CASSKLPRDSHVDIQYF
TRBJ2-1 TRBV12-3/TRBV12-4 - few TGTGCCAGCAGTCCGGCACAGTTCAGTTTAGAGGAGCAGTTCTTC CASSPAQFSLEEQFF
TRBJ2-1 TRBV12-3/TRBV12-4 TRBD2 - TGTGCCAGTAAAGCGGGACTAGCGGGAACCAATGAGCAGTTCTTC CASKAGLAGTNEQFF
TRBJ1-5 TRBV6-1 - - TGTTCAAGCAGTGCCCCAGTGGTAGAGGTCAATCAGCCCCAGCATTTT CSSSAPVVEVNQPQHF
TRBJ2-7 TRBV20-1 TRBD1 medium-sized TGCAGTGCTAAAACACAGGGGGCCGGGTACGAGCAGTACTTC CSAKTQGAGYEQYF
TRBJ2-7 TRBV6-2/TRBV6-3 - - TGTGTCTGCAGTTATGAGGGGCCCAGCTACGAGCAGTACTTC CVCSYEGPSYEQYF
TRBJ2-7 TRBV20-1 TRBD2 - TGCAATGCAGACTCAACCGGGACTACGCGCGAGCAGTACTTC CNADSTGTTREQYF
TRBJ2-1 TRBV6-2/TRBV6-3 - - TGTACCAGCAGTAGTAGCTCCTTCAATGAACAGTTCTTC CTSSSSSFNEQFF
TRBJ2-7 TRBV4-1 TRBD1 - TGCGCTAGCAGCCAAGATCTGTACAGGGGGCGTTCCGAGCAGTACTTC CASSQDLYRGRSEQYF
TRBJ1-6 TRBV6-5 TRBD1 - TGTGCCAGCAGATTACAGGGGGCCAATTTAACCCTCCACTTT CASRLQGANLTLHF
TRBJ1-3 TRBV4-2 - - TGTACGAGCAGCCAGTATATAGTCTCTGGAAACACCATATATTTT CTSSQYIVSGNTIYF
TRBJ1-1 TRBV4-1 - once TGCGCCAGCAGCCAAGATCGCTACAGTGCGGTCACTGAAGCTTTCTTT CASSQDRYSAVTEAFF
TRBJ2-7 TRBV19 - many TGTGCCAGTAGTATAGAGTGGAGCTACGAGCAGTACTTC CASSIEWSYEQYF
TRBJ2-7 TRBV18 TRBD2 - TGTGCCAGCTCACTAGCGGGAGTCTTCGAGCAGTACTTC CASSLAGVFEQYF
TRBJ1-1 TRBV5-1 - - TGCGCCAGCAGAATAGGAACGGACGATGGGGCTCTCTTT CASRIGTDDGALF
TRBJ2-5 TRBV5-1 TRBD2 - TGCGCCAACAGCTCGCCTAGATGTACTAGAGAAGGTTTTGCGGGAGTGAGGGAGACCCAGTACTTC CANSSPRCTREGFAGVRETQYF
TRBJ2-4 TRBV6-2/TRBV6-3 - once TGTGTCAGCAGTTACTATAGTCCGAACATTCAGTACTTC CVSSYYSPNIQYF